This TCR beta chain is drawn from a study of Ad26.COV2.S vaccination and SARS-CoV-2 variants. Whole-study context: Donor allocation was to the COV1001 Ad26.COV2.S trial arm.

For this clone: No antigen is known for it.

As for treatment: approximately 18 received Ad26.COV2.S at low or high dose, single or two shots; 5 received placebo; per-sample allocation not given. The samples were gathered on day 63 after the first injection of vaccine or placebo. Donation was by an adult aged 18-55 years who was in Boston. Overall study findings and caveats: Possibly, TCR breadth and depth analyses underestimated total T cell responses. The placebo group had lower spike-specific TCR breadth than the vaccine recipients did.

Using immunoSEQ multiplex PCR, the repertoire was profiled, and TCRdb retains in-frame clones only, with some absent. The sample yields 350,000 to 500,000 clones, roughly 90% seen once. Trimming removed 4 bases at V and 6 bases at J, with 14 bases between. Per germline, CDR1 MGHRA and CDR2 YSYEKL. This CDR3 comprises 14 residues. This receptor was taken from a person aged 18-60 years who received the Ad26.COV2.S COVID-19 vaccine or a placebo. Sequencing was performed on peripheral blood, taken in a trial of Ad26.COV2.S vaccine versus placebo. J is TRBJ2-3 and V is TRBV4-1; D is undetermined. CDR3 in DNA: TGCGCCAGCAGCCTTTCCCTAACGGCGGATACGCAGTATTTT. Amino acids: CASSLSLTADTQYF.